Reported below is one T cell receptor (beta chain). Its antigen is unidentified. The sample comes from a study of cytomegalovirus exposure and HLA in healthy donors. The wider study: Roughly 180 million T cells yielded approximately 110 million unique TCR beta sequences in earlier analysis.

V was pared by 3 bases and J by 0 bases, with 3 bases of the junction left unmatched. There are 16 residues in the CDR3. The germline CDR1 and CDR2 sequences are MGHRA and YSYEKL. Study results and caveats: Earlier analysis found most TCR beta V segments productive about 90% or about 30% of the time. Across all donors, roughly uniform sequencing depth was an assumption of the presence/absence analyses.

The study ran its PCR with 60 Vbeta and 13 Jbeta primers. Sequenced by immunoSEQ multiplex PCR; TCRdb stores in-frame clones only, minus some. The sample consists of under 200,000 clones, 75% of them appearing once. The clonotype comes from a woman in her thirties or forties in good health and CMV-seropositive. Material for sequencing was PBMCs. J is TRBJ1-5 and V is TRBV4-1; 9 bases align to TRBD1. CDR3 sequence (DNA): TGCGCCAGCAGCCACCTGGACAGGGGTAGCAATCAGCCCCAGCATTTT. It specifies CASSHLDRGSNQPQHF.